The present T cell receptor (beta chain) was sequenced within a study of shared clonotypes between healthy human individuals. Study-level information: A couple of female and three male donors aged 18 to 49 were enrolled.

The CDR3 has 17 amino acids. Unmatched junction bases numbered 4, after V lost 0 bases and J lost 1 base. CDR1 and CDR2 from the germline V gene are SEHNR and FQNEAQ (reference sequence). Naive CD8 cells lacked CD45RO, underwent positive selection for CCR7 and left out terminally differentiated effector memory CD45RA+ cells. Execution of the assay was at deep level. Authors' data handling: Junction-only sequences without quality scores were provided by ImmunoSEQ, so filtering was different. Generated by immunoSEQ multiplex PCR, the TCRdb table keeps only in-frame clones and is missing some. Clone size and V and J calls were adopted from that table, with D and trimming inferred from the DNA. This table holds about 2.1 million clones, 85% to 95% found once.

Material for sequencing was naive CD8+ T cells from PBMCs. The rearrangement links TRBV7-9 to TRBJ2-2; 8 nucleotides line up with TRBD2. The TCR sequence derives from a man aged 18 to 29 in good health. Some clones in this sample may be carry-over from other donors' samples. For the CDR3, the DNA is TGTGCCAGCAGCTTAGCCCCGGGACTAGAGAACACCGGGGAGCTGTTTTTT. Its protein product is CASSLAPGLENTGELFF. The whole variable domain, filled in from reference TRBV7-9 and TRBJ2-2, reads DTGVSQNPRHKITKRGQNVTFRCDPISEHNRLYWYRQTLGQGPEFLTYFQNEAQLEKSRLLSDRFSAERPKGSFSTLEIQRTEQGDSAMYLCASSLAPGLENTGELFFGEGSRLTVL.